The 30 T cell receptor beta chains listed next were all sequenced from one sample in a study of CD8+CD57+ T cells in acquired aplastic anemia. Profiling of TCR beta VDJ combinations and CDR3 sequences used genomic DNA as template. TCRdb itself ran the reads through MiXCR, one entry per CDR3 protein. The sample shows about 170,000 distinct CDR3 sequences, about 45% of them seen only once. Only patients with CD8+CD57+ cell expansion on flow cytometry were chosen for sequencing. Sequencing was carried out using sorted CD4+, CD8+, or CD8+CD57+ T cells (not recorded which) from PBMCs. All receptors come from a human donor with aplastic anemia.

In its sample, this clonotype was seen once. The chain combines TRBV10-3 with TRBJ2-5, with D hard to call. Germline CDR1 reads ENHRY; CDR2 reads SYGVKD. V shed 3 bases and J shed 0 bases, with 2 bases lying between them. There are 12 residues in the CDR3. The CDR3 reads CAISENQETQYF. In DNA, the CDR3 is TGTGCCATCAGTGAAAACCAAGAGACCCAGTACTTC.

The sample holds one count of this clonotype. The chain joins TRBV15 to TRBJ1-5; 8 bases match TRBD1. Germline-derived CDR1 and CDR2 are LNHNV and YYDKDF (reference sequence). The ends lost 5 bases at V and 7 bases at J; junction bases unmatched: 10. This CDR3 contains 15 residues. The CDR3 is CATSSPGGLEQPQHF. Written as DNA, the CDR3 is TGTGCCACCAGCTCCCCAGGGGGCCTTGAGCAGCCCCAGCATTTT.

The chain couples TRBV5-1 to TRBJ2-1, with D perhaps matching TRBD1 (6 bases). CDR3 length equals 15 residues. CDR1 is SGHRS, CDR2 YFSETQ, per germline. Trimming removed 4 bases from V and 3 bases from J, with 14 bases in between. DNA of the CDR3: TGCGCCAGCAGCCCTCAGGACAGCTTCTACAATGAGCAGTTCTTC. This translates into CASSPQDSFYNEQFF.

V is TRBV29-1 and J is TRBJ2-7; 7 bases match TRBD1. The CDR3 contains 13 residues. From germline, CDR1 is SQVTM and CDR2 ANQGSEA. V was clipped by 0 bases and J by 4 bases; unmatched bases: 3. The CDR3 region is CSVEDRDRYEQYF. The CDR3 DNA reads as TGCAGCGTTGAAGATAGGGACAGATACGAGCAGTACTTC.

This clonotype was picked up many times. The J gene is TRBJ1-1, the V gene TRBV7-9, with D tentatively TRBD1 (6 bases). The CDR3 has 13 residues. Germline V gene data show CDR1 as SEHNR and CDR2 as FQNEAQ (reference sequence). Deletions cut 1 base from V and 8 bases from J, with 11 bases between. CDR3: CASSLETGAEAFF. The CDR3 nucleotides read TGTGCCAGCAGCTTAGAGACGGGGGCCGAAGCTTTCTTT.

This clonotype turned up a few times. This rearrangement joins TRBV10-3 to TRBJ1-5, with D tentatively TRBD1 (6 bases). Germline V gives CDR1 ENHRY, CDR2 SYGVKD. The length of the CDR3 is 15 residues. Trimming shortened V by 2 bases and J by 5 bases, and 13 bases separated the two germline ends. DNA of the CDR3: TGTGCCATCAGTGAGAGGCAGGGGTTCGATCAGCCCCAGCATTTT. It specifies CAISERQGFDQPQHF.

The chain carries TRBV24-1 and TRBJ1-1; no definite D call. The CDR3 is 16 residues long. V lost 0 bases and J lost 2, with 12 bases in between. Germline CDR1 reads KGHDR; CDR2 reads SFDVKD. The CDR3 DNA sequence: TGTGCCACCAGTGATTTGCCGGTCCCGGTAAACACTGAAGCTTTCTTT. Translated: CATSDLPVPVNTEAFF.

Concerning this clonotype: The junction and the germline gene differ at one end; a read error may be behind it. The gene calls are TRBV10-3 and TRBJ1-4; D uncertain. CDR3 length: 15 amino acids. Germline V gene sequence: CDR1 ENHRY, CDR2 SYGVKD. In DNA form, the CDR3 reads TGTGCCAGCAGTGATCCGGGCGGAGATAATGAAAAACTGTTTTTT. Translation gives CASSDPGGDNEKLFF.

This clonotype was observed at least ten times. The V gene is TRBV7-8, the J gene TRBJ1-3; D call uncertain. CDR3 length: 14 residues. CDR1 and CDR2 (germline): SGHVS, FQNEAQ. The V gene lost 0 bases and the J gene lost 3 bases, with 6 bases spanning the gap. DNA of the CDR3: TGTGCCAGCAGCTTAGCGCTAAGTGGAAACACCATATATTTT. Its protein product is CASSLALSGNTIYF.

This clonotype was seen many times. This rearrangement joins TRBV6-5 to TRBJ1-2, with D tentatively TRBD1 (6 bases). The V and J ends lost 2 bases and 5 bases respectively, with 9 bases between them. This CDR3 is 13 amino acids long. Germline-derived CDR1 and CDR2 are MNHEY and SVGAGI. The CDR3 loop reads CASSYKGGYGYTF. DNA for the CDR3: TGTGCCAGCAGTTACAAGGGGGGATATGGCTACACCTTC.

This clonotype appeared many times. The chain combines TRBV12-3 or TRBV12-4 with TRBJ1-5; D is possibly TRBD1 (6 bases). Trimming cost V 1 base and J 5 bases, with 9 bases left between them. This CDR3 spans 14 amino acids. For the CDR3, the DNA is TGTGCCAGCAGTTTAGAAGGGGGTGATCAGCCCCAGCATTTT. This gives the protein CASSLEGGDQPQHF.

As concerns this clonotype: A read error may be the cause here, since a much bigger clone is one base away. This chain uses TRBV4-1 with TRBJ2-7; perhaps TRBD2 as D (6 bases). This CDR3 spans 15 amino acids. Looked up from germline, CDR1 is MGHRA and CDR2 is YSYEKL. This CDR3 is CASSQAGGSWGERYF. The CDR3 DNA reads TGCGCCAGCAGCCAAGCCGGGGGTTCCTGGGGCGAGCGGTACTTC.

The chain has TRBV7-3 and TRBJ2-1, with D unclear. The germline V gene has CDR1 SGHTA and CDR2 FQGTGA. Trimming shortened V by 5 bases and J by 10 bases, and 9 bases separated the two germline ends. The CDR3 covers 11 residues. The CDR3 bases are TGTGCCAGCAGCGCCTCACGGGAGCAGTTCTTC. Translated: CASSASREQFF.

This clonotype occurred a few times. The V and J genes are TRBV20-1 and TRBJ2-7; 7 bases match TRBD1. V shed 4 bases, J shed 5 bases, and the junction held 11 bases outside the gene matches. CDR3 length: 14 amino acids. Germline-derived CDR1 and CDR2 are DFQATT and SNEGSKA (reference sequence). The CDR3 protein is CSATRQGIVDEQYF. CDR3 nucleotides: TGCAGTGCTACCCGACAGGGTATCGTGGACGAGCAGTACTTC.

The sample holds a few counts of this clonotype. V gene TRBV10-2 combines with J gene TRBJ2-1; D assignment may be TRBD1 or TRBD2 (5 bases each). This CDR3 comprises 11 residues. V was shortened by 6 bases and J by 13 bases, with 13 bases between the two germline ends. The germline CDR1 and CDR2 sequences are WSHSY and SAAADI. In DNA form, the CDR3 reads TGCGCCAGCAGGGCTCCGGGACGTCAGTTCTTC. Amino acids: CASRAPGRQFF.

This clonotype was observed at least ten times. This rearrangement joins TRBV7-2 to TRBJ2-5, with D tentatively TRBD2 (5 bases). The V end lost 5 bases, the J end lost 14 bases, and 18 bases lay between the germline ends. Germline values: CDR1 SGHTA, CDR2 FQGNSA. The CDR3 extends over 12 amino acids. The CDR3 region is CASSPLVGLLYF. The CDR3 nucleotides are TGTGCCAGCAGCCCCCTTGTCGGACTCCTCTACTTC.

About this clonotype: A much larger clone lies a single base off, so this may be a read error. The gene calls are TRBV5-1 and TRBJ1-2, with unresolved D. V lost 3 bases and J 6 bases, leaving 12 bases between the germline ends. Germline V gives CDR1 SGHRS, CDR2 YFSETQ. The CDR3 runs to 13 residues. The CDR3: CASSSPPGNGYTF. The DNA of the CDR3 is TGCGCCAGCAGCTCGCCTCCCGGAAATGGCTACACCTTC.

A remark on this clonotype: The junction and the germline gene differ at one end; a read error may be behind it. In DNA, the CDR3 is TGTGCCAGCAGTTACTCTCCGGGTAGAGGCTACGAGCAGCACTTC. Protein product: CASSYSPGRGYEQHF. The chain carries TRBV6-5 and TRBJ2-7; no clear D. There are 15 residues in the CDR3. Germline lookup yields CDR1 MNHEY and CDR2 SVGAGI.

V usage is TRBV4-3 and J usage is TRBJ2-1, with TRBD2 as a possible D gene (6 bases). In germline, CDR1 is LGHNA, CDR2 YSLEER. This CDR3 has 14 residues. With 1 base removed from V and 10 bases from J, the gap between germline ends came to 14 bases. CDR3 in DNA: TGCGCCAGCAGCCAAGCTCCCACTGGGAGGGAGCAGTTCTTC. Amino acid sequence: CASSQAPTGREQFF.

This clonotype appeared many times. The chain carries TRBV10-3 and TRBJ1-1, with 10 bases matching TRBD1. The length of the CDR3 is 13 residues. Germline V gives CDR1 ENHRY, CDR2 SYGVKD. J lost 3 bases, V lost 6 bases, and 1 base had no gene match. For the CDR3, the DNA is TGTGCCATCAGGGACAGGGGGTACACTGAAGCTTTCTTT. Translation: CAIRDRGYTEAFF.

The table lists this clonotype with many counts. The chain joins TRBV15 to TRBJ2-3; 12 nucleotides match TRBD2. The V gene end was trimmed by 4 bases and the J gene end by 4 bases; junction bases not matched to a gene: 6. This CDR3 has 16 amino acids. CDR1 is LNHNV and CDR2 is YYDKDF in the germline V gene (reference sequence). The CDR3 region is CATSKGLAGRADTQYF. The CDR3, as DNA: TGTGCCACCAGCAAAGGACTAGCGGGGCGTGCAGATACGCAGTATTTT.

This clonotype was counted many times. Here the CDR3 DNA reads TGTGCCAGCAGCCTAACCCTCTCTGGAAACACCATATATTTT. It yields the protein CASSLTLSGNTIYF. The chain carries TRBV3-1 and TRBJ1-3; no definite D call. Germline assignment: CDR1 LGHDT and CDR2 YNNKEL (reference sequence). Trimming pared 4 bases from V and 0 bases from J, leaving 7 bases between. CDR3 length equals 14 residues. Combining the CDR3 with reference TRBV3-1 and TRBJ1-3 gives the whole variable domain DTAVSQTPKYLVTQMGNDKSIKCEQNLGHDTMYWYKQDSKKFLKIMFSYNNKELIINETVPNRFSPKSPDKAHLNLHINSLELGDSAVYFCASSLTLSGNTIYFGEGSWLTVV.

There are many counts of this clonotype. The chain couples TRBV24-1 to TRBJ2-1, with 12 bases identical to TRBD2. This CDR3 has 16 residues. CDR1 and CDR2 (germline): KGHDR, SFDVKD. V trimming: 3 bases; J trimming: 6 bases; junction bases outside the gene matches: 5. The CDR3 DNA sequence: TGTGCCACCAGTGATACCCCGGGACTAGCGGGCAATGAGCAGTTCTTC. Amino acid sequence: CATSDTPGLAGNEQFF.

This clonotype occurred many times. The chain is built from TRBV5-8 and TRBJ1-1, with unresolved D. Trimming stripped 7 bases from V and 0 bases from J, with 10 bases between. CDR3 size: 13 residues. Germline V lookup: CDR1 SGHTS, CDR2 YDEGEE. As DNA, the CDR3 is TGTGCCAGCCAGCGCCTATTGAACACTGAAGCTTTCTTT. As protein: CASQRLLNTEAFF. The variable domain in full, completed from reference TRBV5-8 and TRBJ1-1, reads EAGVTQSPTHLIKTRGQQATLRCSPISGHTSVYWYQQALGLGLQFLLWYDEGEERNRGNFPPRFSGRQFPNYSSELNVNALELEDSALYLCASQRLLNTEAFFGQGTRLTVV.

The V and J genes are TRBV2 and TRBJ2-2; the match to TRBD2 covers 7 bases. The germline CDR1 and CDR2 sequences are SNHLY and FYNNEI. Losses at the gene ends were 5 bases for V and 3 bases for J; bases not matched to a gene: 6. The CDR3 spans 15 residues. The CDR3 DNA sequence: TGTGCCAGCAGTCTCACGGGACTATACACCGGGGAGCTGTTTTTT. It yields the protein CASSLTGLYTGELFF.

The chain joins TRBV24-1 to TRBJ2-1; no definite D call. Trimming cost V 9 bases and J 0 bases, with 8 bases left between them. Germline lookup yields CDR1 KGHDR and CDR2 SFDVKD. CDR3 length equals 13 residues. CDR3 amino acids: CATDTDSYNEQFF. CDR3 in DNA: TGTGCCACCGATACTGACTCCTACAATGAGCAGTTCTTC.

The J gene is TRBJ1-6, the V gene TRBV11-2, with a tentative D call TRBD1 (5 bases). Trimming shortened V by 1 base and J by 8 bases, and 15 bases separated the two germline ends. CDR3 length: 16 residues. Germline loops: CDR1 SGHAT, CDR2 FQNNGV. CDR3 sequence (DNA): TGTGCCAGCAGCTTAGGTTGGGACGCATCCTATTCACCCCTCCACTTT. Protein product: CASSLGWDASYSPLHF.

The table lists this clonotype with a few counts. One end of the junction varies from germline; a read error may be responsible. V gene TRBV5-6 combines with J gene TRBJ1-1; D call uncertain. CDR1 and CDR2 (germline): SGHDT, YYEEEE. CDR3 length: 13 residues. The CDR3 reads CVSSVDVNTEAFF. CDR3 sequence (DNA): TGTGTCAGCAGCGTGGACGTTAACACTGAAGCTTTCTTT.

The chain links TRBV19 to TRBJ2-1; 13 bases match TRBD2. Germline V CDR1 and CDR2: LNHDA, SQIVND (reference sequence). The CDR3 runs 15 residues. V lost 1 base, J lost 12 bases, and 6 bases stayed unmatched. The CDR3 region is CASSIAGTSGIRQFF. The CDR3 bases are TGTGCCAGTAGTATAGCCGGGACTAGCGGGATTCGGCAGTTCTTC.

This clonotype was picked up many times. The chain has TRBV6-6 and TRBJ2-3, with TRBD2 matching 9 bases. CDR3 length: 13 residues. The trim removed 5 bases at V and 6 bases at J, leaving 3 bases unmatched. CDR1 and CDR2 (germline): MNHNY, SVGAGI (reference sequence). In DNA, the CDR3 is TGTGCCAGCAGTCCAGGACTAGCGGATACGCAGTATTTT. It codes for CASSPGLADTQYF.